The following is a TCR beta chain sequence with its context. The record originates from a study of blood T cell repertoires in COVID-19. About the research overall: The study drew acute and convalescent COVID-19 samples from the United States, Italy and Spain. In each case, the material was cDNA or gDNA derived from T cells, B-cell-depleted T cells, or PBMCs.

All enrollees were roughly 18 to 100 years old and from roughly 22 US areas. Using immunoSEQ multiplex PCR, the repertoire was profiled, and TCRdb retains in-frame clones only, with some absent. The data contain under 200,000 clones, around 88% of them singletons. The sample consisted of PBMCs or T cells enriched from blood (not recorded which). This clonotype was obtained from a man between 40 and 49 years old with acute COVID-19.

This CDR3 is CASSRISGNEQFF. The CDR3 region has the DNA TGCGCCAGCAGCCGAATATCGGGGAATGAGCAGTTCTTC. The V gene is TRBV10-2, the J gene TRBJ2-1; D is perhaps TRBD2 (5 bases). The CDR3 runs 13 residues. Germline CDR1 is WSHSY and CDR2 is SAAADI. Trimming cost V 6 bases and J 7 bases, with 13 bases left between them.